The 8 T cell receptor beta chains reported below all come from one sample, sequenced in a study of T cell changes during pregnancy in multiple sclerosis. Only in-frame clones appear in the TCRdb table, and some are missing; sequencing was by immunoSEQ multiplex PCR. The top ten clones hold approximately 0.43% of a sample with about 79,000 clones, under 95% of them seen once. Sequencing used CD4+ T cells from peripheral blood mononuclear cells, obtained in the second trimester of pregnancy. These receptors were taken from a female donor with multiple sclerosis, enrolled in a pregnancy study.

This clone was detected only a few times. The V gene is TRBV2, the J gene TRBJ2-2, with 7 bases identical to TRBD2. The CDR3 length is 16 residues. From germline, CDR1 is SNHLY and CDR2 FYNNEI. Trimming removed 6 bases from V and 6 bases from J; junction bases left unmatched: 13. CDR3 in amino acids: CASRAGRRGVAGELFF. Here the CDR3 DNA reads TGTGCCAGCAGAGCGGGACGCCGCGGGGTGGCCGGGGAGCTGTTTTTT.

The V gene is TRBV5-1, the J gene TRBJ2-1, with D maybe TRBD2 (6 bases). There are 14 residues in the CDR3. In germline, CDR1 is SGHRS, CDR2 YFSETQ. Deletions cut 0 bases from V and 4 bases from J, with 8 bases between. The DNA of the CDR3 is TGCGCCAGCAGCTTGGGACTAGAGTACAATGAGCAGTTCTTC. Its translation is CASSLGLEYNEQFF.

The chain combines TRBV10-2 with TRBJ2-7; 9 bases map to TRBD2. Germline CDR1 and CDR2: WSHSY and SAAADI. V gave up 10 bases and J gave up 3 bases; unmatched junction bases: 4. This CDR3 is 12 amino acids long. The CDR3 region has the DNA TGCGCCACTTCGACTAGCGGCTACGAGCAGTACTTC. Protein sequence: CATSTSGYEQYF.

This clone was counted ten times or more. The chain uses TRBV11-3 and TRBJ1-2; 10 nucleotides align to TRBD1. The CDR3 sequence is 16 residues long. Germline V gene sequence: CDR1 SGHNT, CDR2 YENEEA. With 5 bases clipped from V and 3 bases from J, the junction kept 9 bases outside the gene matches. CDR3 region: CASSAQKTGGDYGYTF. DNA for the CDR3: TGTGCCAGCAGCGCCCAGAAGACAGGGGGCGACTATGGCTACACCTTC.

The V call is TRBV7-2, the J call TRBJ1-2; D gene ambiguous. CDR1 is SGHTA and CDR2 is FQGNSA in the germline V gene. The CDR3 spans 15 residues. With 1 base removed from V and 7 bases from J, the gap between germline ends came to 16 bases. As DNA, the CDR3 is TGTGCCAGCAGCTTAGATAACCCCGGGGTGGGTGGCTACACCTTC. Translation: CASSLDNPGVGGYTF.

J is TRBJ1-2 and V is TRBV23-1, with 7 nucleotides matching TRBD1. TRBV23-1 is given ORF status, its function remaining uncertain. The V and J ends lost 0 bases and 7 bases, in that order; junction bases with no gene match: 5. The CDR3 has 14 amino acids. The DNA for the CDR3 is TGCGCCAGCAGTCAATCAAGGGGGCTGGGTGGCTACACCTTC. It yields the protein CASSQSRGLGGYTF.

CDR3 nucleotides: TGTGCCAGCAGCTTGGGACAGGGCGTAGACTATGGCTACACCTTC. Its protein is CASSLGQGVDYGYTF. The chain has TRBV5-4 and TRBJ1-2; TRBD1 matches at 7 bases. The CDR3 runs to 15 residues. Germline-derived CDR1 and CDR2 are SGHNT and YYREEE (reference sequence). V lost 0 bases to trimming and J lost 3 bases; unmatched junction nucleotides: 5.

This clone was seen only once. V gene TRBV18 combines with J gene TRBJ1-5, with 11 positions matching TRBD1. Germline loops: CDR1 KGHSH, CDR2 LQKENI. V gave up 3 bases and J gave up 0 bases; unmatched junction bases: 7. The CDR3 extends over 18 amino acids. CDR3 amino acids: CASSPTGTGGYSNQPQHF. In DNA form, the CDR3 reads TGTGCCAGCTCACCGACCGGGACAGGGGGATATAGCAATCAGCCCCAGCATTTT.